A selection of T cell receptor beta chains follows, all from one sample in a study of spatial heterogeneity in lung cancer. TCRdb analysed the 5' RACE reads with MiXCR anew, one entry per CDR3 protein. This sample has around 9,800 distinct CDR3 sequences, with approximately 8.7% found just once. The material was lung tumor tissue, obtained at surgery. These receptors were obtained from a female donor with early-stage non-small cell lung cancer. Both conserved end residues are part of each CDR3. The D gene is left open where the match is weak. Some rows have no size entry. The others give once, few or many, or a class for an expanded clone.

j_call: TRBJ2-1
v_call: TRBV20-1
d_call: -
clone_size: many
cdr3_nt: TGCAGTGCTAGAGATTTCTTCGGGGTTCAGGAGCAGTTCTTC
cdr3_aa: CSARDFFGVQEQFF

j_call: TRBJ2-3
v_call: TRBV20-1
d_call: -
clone_size: many
cdr3_nt: TGCAGTGCTAGACAGGTTCGAGATACGCAGTATTTT
cdr3_aa: CSARQVRDTQYF

j_call: TRBJ1-1
v_call: TRBV7-2
d_call: -
clone_size: many
cdr3_nt: TGTGCCAGCAGCTTAGGGCCGCCGGGACAGAACACTGAAGCTTTCTTT
cdr3_aa: CASSLGPPGQNTEAFF

j_call: TRBJ1-5
v_call: TRBV12-3/TRBV12-4
d_call: -
clone_size: many
cdr3_nt: TGTGCCAGCAGTTTCGGGGATAGCAATCAGCCCCAGCATTTT
cdr3_aa: CASSFGDSNQPQHF

j_call: TRBJ2-3
v_call: TRBV6-2/TRBV6-3
d_call: -
clone_size: many
cdr3_nt: TGTGCCAGCATGCCCGGACGAACAGATACGCAGTATTTT
cdr3_aa: CASMPGRTDTQYF

j_call: TRBJ2-5
v_call: TRBV7-9
d_call: -
clone_size: many
cdr3_nt: TGTGCCAGCAGCTTATCGCCGGTCCAAGAGACCCAGTACTTC
cdr3_aa: CASSLSPVQETQYF

j_call: TRBJ1-2
v_call: TRBV19
d_call: TRBD1
clone_size: many
cdr3_nt: TGTGCCACCTCTAAGGCCCGGGACAGGACACCCGGGGACTATGGCTACACCTTC
cdr3_aa: CATSKARDRTPGDYGYTF

j_call: TRBJ1-1
v_call: TRBV19
d_call: TRBD1
clone_size: medium-sized
cdr3_nt: TGTGCCAGTACCCCAGGGGGCTGGAGGGCGAACACTGAAGCTTTCTTT
cdr3_aa: CASTPGGWRANTEAFF

j_call: TRBJ2-1
v_call: TRBV20-1
d_call: TRBD2
clone_size: medium-sized
cdr3_nt: TGCAGTGCTCCTAGCGGGGGGGCCGCGGGGAATGAGCAGTTCTTC
cdr3_aa: CSAPSGGAAGNEQFF

j_call: TRBJ2-5
v_call: TRBV11-1
d_call: TRBD1
clone_size: many
cdr3_nt: TGTGCCAGCAGCACCGGACAGGGGGCTAGTCTGGCGGAGACCCAGTACTTC
cdr3_aa: CASSTGQGASLAETQYF

j_call: TRBJ2-3
v_call: TRBV11-2
d_call: TRBD2
clone_size: -
cdr3_nt: TGTGCCAGCAGCCGGTTTCTAGCGGGGGGCCTCCCTAGCACAGATACGCAGTATTTT
cdr3_aa: CASSRFLAGGLPSTDTQYF

j_call: TRBJ2-3
v_call: TRBV29-1
d_call: -
clone_size: -
cdr3_nt: TGCAGCGTTGAGCAGGGCCCAGATACGCAGTATTTT
cdr3_aa: CSVEQGPDTQYF

j_call: TRBJ2-2
v_call: TRBV9
d_call: -
clone_size: many
cdr3_nt: TGTGCCAGCAGCACCCAGGGATTGAACACCGGGGAGCTGTTTTTT
cdr3_aa: CASSTQGLNTGELFF

j_call: TRBJ2-2
v_call: TRBV29-1
d_call: -
clone_size: medium-sized
cdr3_nt: TGCAGCGTCAAGATAGCTTCACCGTCCACCGGGGAGCTGTTTTTT
cdr3_aa: CSVKIASPSTGELFF

j_call: TRBJ2-5
v_call: TRBV5-4
d_call: TRBD2
clone_size: many
cdr3_nt: TGTGCCAGCAGCGAGCGGGGGGGCATGGAGACCCAGTACTTC
cdr3_aa: CASSERGGMETQYF

j_call: TRBJ2-3
v_call: TRBV14
d_call: -
clone_size: -
cdr3_nt: TGTGCCAGCAGCCAAGATAACGGAGATACGCAGTATTTT
cdr3_aa: CASSQDNGDTQYF

j_call: TRBJ1-5
v_call: TRBV28
d_call: -
clone_size: many
cdr3_nt: TGTGCCAGCAGTTTTCAGGAGGGTCCCAATCAGCCCCAGCATTTT
cdr3_aa: CASSFQEGPNQPQHF

j_call: TRBJ1-1
v_call: TRBV20-1
d_call: -
clone_size: many
cdr3_nt: TGCAGTGCTAGTAAGCAGGGTAGAACCGCTGAAGCTTTCTTT
cdr3_aa: CSASKQGRTAEAFF

j_call: TRBJ2-1
v_call: TRBV7-3
d_call: TRBD1
clone_size: medium-sized
cdr3_nt: TGTGCCAGCAGCCCAGCCGGGACAGGGACTTACAATGAGCAGTTCTTC
cdr3_aa: CASSPAGTGTYNEQFF

j_call: TRBJ2-5
v_call: TRBV6-2/TRBV6-3
d_call: TRBD1
clone_size: -
cdr3_nt: TGTGCCAGCAGTTACGGACAGGGCTTGAAAGAGACCCAGTACTTC
cdr3_aa: CASSYGQGLKETQYF

j_call: TRBJ2-2
v_call: TRBV29-1
d_call: -
clone_size: many
cdr3_nt: TGCAGCGTTGCCGTGGGCACCGGGGAGCTGTTTTTT
cdr3_aa: CSVAVGTGELFF

j_call: TRBJ1-1
v_call: TRBV29-1
d_call: TRBD1
clone_size: -
cdr3_nt: TGCAGCGTGGATGCCGGGACAGGGGGACGGACTGAAGCTTTCTTT
cdr3_aa: CSVDAGTGGRTEAFF

j_call: TRBJ1-4
v_call: TRBV4-3
d_call: -
clone_size: few
cdr3_nt: TGCGCCAGCAGCCAAGATATAGGGGCCATAAATGAAAAACTGTTTTTT
cdr3_aa: CASSQDIGAINEKLFF

j_call: TRBJ2-5
v_call: TRBV7-3
d_call: TRBD2
clone_size: many
cdr3_nt: TGTGCCAGCAGCGGCGGGAGCGGGGGAGAGACCCAGTACTTC
cdr3_aa: CASSGGSGGETQYF

j_call: TRBJ2-3
v_call: TRBV4-3
d_call: TRBD2
clone_size: few
cdr3_nt: TGCGCCAGCAGCCTAACCGGGACTAGCGGGGGCACAGATACGCAGTATTTT
cdr3_aa: CASSLTGTSGGTDTQYF

j_call: TRBJ1-6
v_call: TRBV27
d_call: -
clone_size: many
cdr3_nt: TGTGCCAGCAGTTTGGTAAGAAATTCACCCCTCCACTTT
cdr3_aa: CASSLVRNSPLHF

j_call: TRBJ2-1
v_call: TRBV3-1
d_call: -
clone_size: -
cdr3_nt: TGTGCCAGCAGCCAAGATAGCGGACCCTACAATGAGCAGTTCTTC
cdr3_aa: CASSQDSGPYNEQFF

j_call: TRBJ2-7
v_call: TRBV7-2
d_call: TRBD2
clone_size: few
cdr3_nt: TGTGCCAGCAGCCTTTCTAGCGGGTCCTACGAGCAGTACTTC
cdr3_aa: CASSLSSGSYEQYF

j_call: TRBJ2-3
v_call: TRBV28
d_call: TRBD2
clone_size: many
cdr3_nt: TGTGCCAGCAGTCTTCTTAGCGGGGCGAACACAGATACGCAGTATTTT
cdr3_aa: CASSLLSGANTDTQYF

j_call: TRBJ2-1
v_call: TRBV6-5
d_call: -
clone_size: -
cdr3_nt: TGTGCCAGCAGTCCGCACTGTGAGCAGTTCTTC
cdr3_aa: CASSPHCEQFF

j_call: TRBJ2-7
v_call: TRBV6-1
d_call: -
clone_size: many
cdr3_nt: TGTGCCAGCAGTGAGGGGTTGGATAGCGGCTACGAGCAGTACTTC
cdr3_aa: CASSEGLDSGYEQYF

j_call: TRBJ2-5
v_call: TRBV19
d_call: -
clone_size: many
cdr3_nt: TGTGCCAGTAGCAACAGGCGCGGGGTGGCCCAGTACTTC
cdr3_aa: CASSNRRGVAQYF